This TCR beta chain was identified in a study of CD8 T cells in ankylosing spondylitis. This clonotype was seen a handful of times. The antigen is unknown. Germline-derived CDR1 and CDR2 are SQVTM and ANQGSEA. V was shortened by 8 bases and J by 10 bases, with 20 bases between the two germline ends. The CDR3 length is 12 residues. Study-wide points: Several of the motif variants were reported before in synovial fluid and blood from reactive arthritis. Made up of about eight highly homologous variants, a TCR beta motif appeared characteristic of ankylosing spondylitis blood.

TCRdb re-called the 5' RACE reads with MiXCR, one entry per CDR3 protein. The table has some 140,000 distinct CDR3 sequences, 15% to 20% seen once; the top ten hold about 30%. This clonotype was obtained from a male donor with ankylosing spondylitis. The sequencing input was blood, either unsorted or a sorted T cell fraction (not recorded which). The V and J genes are TRBV29-1 and TRBJ1-1; possibly TRBD1 for D (5 bases). CDR3 nucleotide sequence: TGCAGCACCCAGCCGGGGCAGGTGGGAGCTTTCTTT. Its protein is CSTQPGQVGAFF. The entire variable domain, with the rest obtained from reference TRBV29-1 and TRBJ1-1, is as follows: SAVISQKPSRDICQRGTSLTIQCQVDSQVTMMFWYRQQPGQSLTLIATANQGSEATYESGFVIDKFPISRPNLTFSTLTVSNMSPEDSSIYLCSTQPGQVGAFFGQGTRLTVV.